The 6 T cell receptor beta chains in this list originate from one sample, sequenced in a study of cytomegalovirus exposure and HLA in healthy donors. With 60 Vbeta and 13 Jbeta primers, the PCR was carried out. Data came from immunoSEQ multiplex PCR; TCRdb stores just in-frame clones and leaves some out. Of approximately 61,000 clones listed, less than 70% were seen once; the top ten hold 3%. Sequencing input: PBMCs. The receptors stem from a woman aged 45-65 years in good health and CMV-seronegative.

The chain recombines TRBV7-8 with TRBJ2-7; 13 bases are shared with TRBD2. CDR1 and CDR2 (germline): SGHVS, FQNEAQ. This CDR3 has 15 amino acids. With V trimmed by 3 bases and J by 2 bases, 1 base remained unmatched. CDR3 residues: CASSLGLAGTYEQYF. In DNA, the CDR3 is TGTGCCAGCAGCTTGGGACTAGCGGGGACCTACGAGCAGTACTTC.

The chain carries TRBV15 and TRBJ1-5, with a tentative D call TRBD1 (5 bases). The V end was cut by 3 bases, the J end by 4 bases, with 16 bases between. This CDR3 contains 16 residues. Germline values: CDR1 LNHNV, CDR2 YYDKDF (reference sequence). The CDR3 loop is CATSRGGRRTNQPQHF. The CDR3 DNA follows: TGTGCCACCAGCAGGGGGGGACGCCGTACAAATCAGCCCCAGCATTTT.

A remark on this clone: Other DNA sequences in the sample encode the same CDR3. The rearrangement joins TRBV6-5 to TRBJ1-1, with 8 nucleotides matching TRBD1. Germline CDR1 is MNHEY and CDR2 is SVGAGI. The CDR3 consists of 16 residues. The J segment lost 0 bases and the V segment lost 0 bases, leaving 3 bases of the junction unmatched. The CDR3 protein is CASSYSTGEMNTEAFF. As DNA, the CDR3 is TGTGCCAGCAGTTACTCGACAGGGGAGATGAACACTGAAGCTTTCTTT.

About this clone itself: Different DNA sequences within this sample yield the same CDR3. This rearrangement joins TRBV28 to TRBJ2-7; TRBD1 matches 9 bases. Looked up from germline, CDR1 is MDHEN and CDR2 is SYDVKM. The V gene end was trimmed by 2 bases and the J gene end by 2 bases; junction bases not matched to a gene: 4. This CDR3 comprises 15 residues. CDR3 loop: CASSLPGQGPYEQYF. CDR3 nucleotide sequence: TGTGCCAGCAGTTTACCGGGACAGGGCCCCTACGAGCAGTACTTC.

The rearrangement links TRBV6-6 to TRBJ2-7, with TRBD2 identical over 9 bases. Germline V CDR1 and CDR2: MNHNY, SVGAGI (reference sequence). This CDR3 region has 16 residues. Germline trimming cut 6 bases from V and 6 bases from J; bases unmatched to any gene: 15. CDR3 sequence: CASSRGGVSGSSEQYF. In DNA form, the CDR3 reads TGTGCCAGCAGCAGGGGGGGAGTTAGCGGGAGTAGCGAGCAGTACTTC.

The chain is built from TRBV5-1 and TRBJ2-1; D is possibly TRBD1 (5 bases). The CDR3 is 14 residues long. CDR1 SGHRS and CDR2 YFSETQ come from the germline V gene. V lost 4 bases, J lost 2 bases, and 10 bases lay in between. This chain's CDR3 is CASSPPRAYNEQFF. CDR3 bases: TGCGCCAGCAGCCCACCCAGGGCCTACAATGAGCAGTTCTTC. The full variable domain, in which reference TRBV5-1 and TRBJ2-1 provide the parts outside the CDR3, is KAGVTQTPRYLIKTRGQQVTLSCSPISGHRSVSWYQQTPGQGLQFLFEYFSETQRNKGNFPGRFSGRQFSNSRSEMNVSTLELGDSALYLCASSPPRAYNEQFFGPGTRLTVL.